A selection of T cell receptor beta chains follows, all from one sample in a study of regulatory T cells in long-lasting Graves disease. TCRdb recomputed calls from the multiplex PCR reads with MiXCR, one row per CDR3 protein. Among fewer than 600,000 distinct CDR3 sequences listed, approximately 22% were seen once. The specimen was peripheral blood mononuclear cells (PBMCs), collected when the disease was refractory, from a patient treated with antithyroid drugs. The receptor source for this set is a female donor with Graves disease. The CDR3 runs from the conserved cysteine through the conserved F or W. The D gene is left open where the match is weak. Clone size is not always given. Where it is, it says once, few, many or a class for expanded clones.

V: TRBV6-5; J: TRBJ2-7; size: many; D: -; CDR3: CASSYGAPGPAYEQYF; DNA: TGTGCCAGCAGTTACGGTGCCCCTGGCCCAGCCTACGAGCAGTACTTC
V: TRBV20-1; J: TRBJ2-3; size: -; D: -; CDR3: CSASPLTDTQYF; DNA: TGCAGTGCCTCGCCCCTCACAGATACGCAGTATTTT
V: TRBV12-3/TRBV12-4; J: TRBJ2-5; size: many; D: -; CDR3: CASSSGLRETQYF; DNA: TGTGCCAGCAGTTCCGGGTTGCGGGAGACCCAGTACTTC
V: TRBV30; J: TRBJ1-2; size: -; D: -; CDR3: CACSPFAGQTRGGYTF; DNA: TGTGCCTGCAGCCCCTTCGCTGGACAGACTCGGGGGGGCTACACCTTC
V: TRBV5-1; J: TRBJ2-7; size: -; D: TRBD2; CDR3: CASSSESGTNYEQYF; DNA: TGCGCCAGCAGCTCCGAGAGCGGGACGAACTACGAGCAGTACTTC
V: TRBV12-3/TRBV12-4; J: TRBJ1-4; size: many; D: -; CDR3: CASSPWRKGEKLFF; DNA: TGTGCCAGCAGTCCGTGGCGTAAGGGTGAAAAACTGTTTTTT
V: TRBV4-3; J: TRBJ2-7; size: -; D: -; CDR3: CASSLRASLEQYF; DNA: TGCGCCAGCAGCCTTCGGGCGTCCCTCGAGCAGTACTTC
V: TRBV13; J: TRBJ1-3; size: many; D: TRBD1; CDR3: CASSFGRQGGNTIYF; DNA: TGTGCCAGCAGCTTCGGGAGACAGGGTGGAAACACCATATATTTT
V: TRBV11-3; J: TRBJ2-5; size: many; D: -; CDR3: CASTPFLGPQETQYF; DNA: TGTGCCAGCACCCCTTTTCTTGGCCCCCAAGAGACCCAGTACTTC
V: TRBV7-9; J: TRBJ1-1; size: few; D: -; CDR3: CASSLAPEGEGEAFF; DNA: TGTGCCAGCAGCTTAGCCCCGGAGGGGGAGGGTGAAGCTTTCTTT
V: TRBV11-2; J: TRBJ2-1; size: -; D: TRBD2; CDR3: CASSLSGRREGEQFF; DNA: TGTGCCAGCAGCTTATCAGGAAGAAGGGAGGGGGAGCAGTTCTTC
V: TRBV2; J: TRBJ2-7; size: many; D: TRBD1; CDR3: CASSAQDRGLGEQYF; DNA: TGTGCCAGCAGTGCGCAGGACAGGGGACTTGGCGAGCAGTACTTC
V: TRBV29-1; J: TRBJ2-7; size: few; D: -; CDR3: CSVREGAIRYEQYF; DNA: TGCAGCGTTCGGGAGGGGGCCATACGTTACGAGCAGTACTTC
V: TRBV6-1; J: TRBJ2-2; size: few; D: TRBD1; CDR3: CASSPLTGANTGELFF; DNA: TGTGCCAGCAGTCCGTTGACAGGGGCCAACACCGGGGAGCTGTTTTTT
V: TRBV12-3/TRBV12-4; J: TRBJ1-5; size: many; D: -; CDR3: CASCFAYNQPQHF; DNA: TGTGCCAGCTGTTTCGCCTACAATCAGCCCCAGCATTTT
V: TRBV11-2; J: TRBJ2-7; size: many; D: -; CDR3: CASSRFVLSYEQYF; DNA: TGTGCCAGCAGCCGTTTTGTACTGTCCTACGAGCAGTACTTC
V: TRBV19; J: TRBJ1-2; size: many; D: TRBD1; CDR3: CASIPGTGVVGYTF; DNA: TGTGCCAGTATTCCGGGGACAGGGGTTGTTGGCTACACCTTC
V: TRBV3-1; J: TRBJ2-2; size: -; D: -; CDR3: CASTPFLTTGELFF; DNA: TGTGCCAGCACTCCATTTCTTACTACCGGGGAGCTGTTTTTT
V: TRBV27; J: TRBJ1-2; size: -; D: -; CDR3: CASSRTGSGYGYTF; DNA: TGTGCCAGCAGCCGAACAGGGAGTGGCTATGGCTACACCTTC
V: TRBV28; J: TRBJ2-7; size: many; D: TRBD1; CDR3: CASIPTDRKKYEQYF; DNA: TGTGCCAGCATCCCGACGGACAGGAAAAAATACGAGCAGTACTTC
V: TRBV19; J: TRBJ2-5; size: few; D: -; CDR3: CASSPGGRFGTQYF; DNA: TGTGCCAGTAGCCCCGGGGGCAGATTCGGGACCCAGTACTTC
V: TRBV7-2; J: TRBJ1-2; size: many; D: -; CDR3: CASSLSSTNYGYTF; DNA: TGTGCCAGCAGCTTAAGCAGCACTAACTATGGCTACACCTTC
V: TRBV5-5; J: TRBJ1-5; size: -; D: -; CDR3: CASSFYLGGLSDQPQHF; DNA: TGTGCCAGCAGCTTCTACCTTGGGGGGCTGAGCGATCAGCCCCAGCATTTT
V: TRBV20-1; J: TRBJ1-2; size: few; D: -; CDR3: CSAAGGVGYGYTF; DNA: TGCAGTGCTGCTGGGGGCGTGGGCTATGGCTACACCTTC
V: TRBV5-6; J: TRBJ1-4; size: -; D: TRBD1; CDR3: CASSDKPGQGDNEKLFF; DNA: TGTGCCAGCAGCGACAAACCGGGACAGGGGGATAATGAAAAACTGTTTTTT
V: TRBV19; J: TRBJ1-1; size: few; D: -; CDR3: CASSNQPDSRNTEAFF; DNA: TGTGCCAGTAGTAACCAACCCGACAGTCGGAACACTGAAGCTTTCTTT
V: TRBV18; J: TRBJ2-7; size: once; D: -; CDR3: CASSSQGRAYEQYF; DNA: TGTGCCAGCTCATCGCAGGGCCGGGCCTACGAGCAGTACTTC
V: TRBV11-2; J: TRBJ2-1; size: -; D: TRBD1; CDR3: CASSQTKDRANEQFF; DNA: TGTGCCAGCAGTCAAACCAAGGACAGGGCGAATGAGCAGTTCTTC